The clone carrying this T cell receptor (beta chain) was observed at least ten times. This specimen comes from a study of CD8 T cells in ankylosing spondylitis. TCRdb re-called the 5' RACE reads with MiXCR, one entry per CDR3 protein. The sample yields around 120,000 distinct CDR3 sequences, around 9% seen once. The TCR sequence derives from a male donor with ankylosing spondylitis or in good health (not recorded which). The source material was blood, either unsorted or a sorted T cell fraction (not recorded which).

DNA of the CDR3: TGTGCCATCAACTCCATACAGGGGCGCGACGACGAGCAGTACTTC. Protein: CAINSIQGRDDEQYF. This chain joins TRBV10-3 and TRBJ2-7, with TRBD1 matching over 7 bases. CDR3 size: 15 residues. With V trimmed by 7 bases and J by 5 bases, 14 bases remained unmatched. The germline V gene has CDR1 ENHRY and CDR2 SYGVKD.